One and the same sample provided the 30 T cell receptor beta chains below, sequenced in a study of T cell repertoires in cytomegalovirus infection. TCRdb re-derived calls from the reads in MiXCR, one entry per CDR3 protein. The table lists more than 30,000 distinct CDR3 sequences, over 50% of them singletons, with about 93% in the top ten. No antigen has been identified for these receptors. This sample comprised CD8+ T cells from cultured PBMCs, obtained from culture after CMV antigen stimulation. These receptors were obtained from a human donor in good health (CMV status not recorded). Some clones in this sample may be carry-over from other donors' samples.

The chain employs TRBV6-1 and TRBJ2-1; 9 bases line up with TRBD1. Trimming took 5 bases from V and 2 from J; bases not matched to a gene: 4. Germline loops: CDR1 MNHNS, CDR2 SASEGT. The CDR3 has 15 residues. The chain's CDR3 is CASSLQGAAYNEQFF. In nucleotides, the CDR3 is TGTGCCAGCAGTTTACAGGGGGCGGCCTACAATGAGCAGTTCTTC.

This clonotype was detected a few times. This chain uses TRBV27 with TRBJ1-5; D unclear. Germline values: CDR1 MNHEY, CDR2 SMNVEV (reference sequence). V was trimmed by 6 bases and J by 7 bases, leaving 10 bases between them. This CDR3 is built from 12 residues. CDR3 nucleotides: TGTGCCAGCAGGGCAGGAGGCCAGCCCCAGCATTTT. This sequence encodes CASRAGGQPQHF.

This clonotype turned up a few times. This chain uses TRBV7-8 with TRBJ1-2; the D is unclear. With 3 bases removed from V and 5 bases from J, the gap between germline ends came to 19 bases. The length of the CDR3 is 16 residues. Per the germline V gene, CDR1 is SGHVS and CDR2 is FQNEAQ. CDR3 in amino acids: CASSLIRTAGRYGYTF. DNA for the CDR3: TGTGCCAGCAGCTTGATAAGAACCGCAGGACGTTATGGCTACACCTTC.

This clonotype was seen more than once but under ten times. This chain joins TRBV7-9 and TRBJ2-7; tentatively, D is TRBD1 (6 bases). This CDR3 comprises 14 residues. The germline V gene has CDR1 SEHNR and CDR2 FQNEAQ (reference sequence). Trimming stripped 5 bases from V and 4 bases from J, with 15 bases between. DNA of the CDR3: TGTGCCAGCAGCGCCCCCGGCCAGGGGTACGAGCAGTACTTC. Its protein is CASSAPGQGYEQYF.

This clonotype was picked up a small number of times. V gene TRBV7-2 combines with J gene TRBJ2-7; D is unclear. The V and J ends lost 5 bases and 1 base respectively, with 9 bases between them. The germline V gene has CDR1 SGHTA and CDR2 FQGNSA. The CDR3 loop spans 13 amino acids. CDR3 loop: CASSPPLSYEQYF. For the CDR3, the DNA is TGTGCCAGCAGCCCCCCGTTGTCCTACGAGCAGTACTTC.

This clonotype was detected a few times. V is TRBV11-2 and J is TRBJ2-3; 13 positions match TRBD2. Germline values: CDR1 SGHAT, CDR2 FQNNGV. J was trimmed by 2 bases and V by 6 bases; bases with no gene match: 20. The CDR3 loop spans 21 amino acids. The DNA for the CDR3 is TGTGCCAGCAGTCAGCAGGGAAGTAGACTAGCGGGGGGCCCCTTCACAGATACGCAGTATTTT. Encoded protein: CASSQQGSRLAGGPFTDTQYF.

The chain combines TRBV7-8 with TRBJ2-1; TRBD1 matches at 9 bases. CDR1 is SGHVS and CDR2 is FQNEAQ in the germline V gene. The CDR3 has 16 residues. The trim removed 5 bases at V and 4 bases at J, leaving 9 bases unmatched. The CDR3 sequence is CASSPPRDREYNEQFF. Written as DNA, the CDR3 is TGTGCCAGCAGCCCCCCCCGGGACAGGGAGTACAATGAGCAGTTCTTC.

This clonotype has more than one count but fewer than ten. V is TRBV27 and J is TRBJ2-7; a weak D match, TRBD1 (5 bases). The ends were cut back, 4 bases at V and 9 bases at J, with 10 bases in the middle. Per germline, CDR1 MNHEY and CDR2 SMNVEV (reference sequence). The CDR3 has 11 residues. The CDR3 DNA reads as TGTGCCAGCAGTTGGGGCATGGGGCAGTACTTC. As protein: CASSWGMGQYF.

The gene calls are TRBV4-1 and TRBJ1-1, with D possibly matching TRBD1 (5 bases). Trimming cost V 4 bases and J 3 bases, with 12 bases left between them. The CDR3 is 14 residues long. Germline V lookup: CDR1 MGHRA, CDR2 YSYEKL. The chain's CDR3 is CASSPHVGHTEAFF. CDR3 coding DNA: TGCGCCAGCAGCCCTCATGTGGGGCACACTGAAGCTTTCTTT.

The chain has TRBV7-9 and TRBJ1-6, with D perhaps matching TRBD1 (5 bases). This CDR3 has 14 amino acids. Germline V gene data show CDR1 as SEHNR and CDR2 as FQNEAQ (reference sequence). Trimming removed 4 bases from V and 7 bases from J, with 11 bases in between. The CDR3 is CASSSTAGNSPLHF. The CDR3 nucleotides are TGTGCCAGCAGCTCGACAGCAGGGAATTCACCCCTCCACTTT. Supplemented by reference TRBV7-9 and TRBJ1-6, the full variable domain reads DTGVSQNPRHKITKRGQNVTFRCDPISEHNRLYWYRQTLGQGPEFLTYFQNEAQLEKSRLLSDRFSAERPKGSFSTLEIQRTEQGDSAMYLCASSSTAGNSPLHFGNGTRLTVT.

The gene calls are TRBV7-2 and TRBJ2-1; TRBD2 matches 11 bases. Germline trimming cut 3 bases from V and 10 bases from J; bases unmatched to any gene: 8. The CDR3 is 15 residues long. Germline V gene sequence: CDR1 SGHTA, CDR2 FQGNSA. The CDR3 coding sequence is TGTGCCAGCAGCTTTCTAGCGGGAGGTGCGGGGGAGCAGTTCTTC. Residues: CASSFLAGGAGEQFF. Full variable domain (missing parts from reference TRBV7-2 and TRBJ2-1): GAGVSQSPSNKVTEKGKDVELRCDPISGHTALYWYRQSLGQGLEFLIYFQGNSAPDKSGLPSDRFSAERTGGSVSTLTIQRTQQEDSAVYLCASSFLAGGAGEQFFGPGTRLTVL.

A word on this clonotype: The germline gene is not matched at one end of the junction; a read error may be the cause. The chain recombines TRBV7-6 with TRBJ2-3; the D gene is possibly TRBD1 (6 bases). Germline CDR1 SGHVS, CDR2 FNYEAQ. CDR3 size: 13 residues. The CDR3 protein is CASRGEYGDTQYF. Written as DNA, the CDR3 is TGTGCAAGCAGGGGAGAATACGGGGATACGCAGTATTTT. Full variable domain (remainder filled in from reference TRBV7-6 and TRBJ2-3): GAGVSQSPRYKVTKRGQDVALRCDPISGHVSLYWYRQALGQGPEFLTYFNYEAQQDKSGLPNDRFSAERPEGSISTLTIQRTEQRDSAMYRCASRGEYGDTQYFGPGTRLTVL.

This clonotype was found once. The chain has TRBV30 and TRBJ2-3; D possibly uses TRBD1 or TRBD2 (5 bases each). Trimming removed 4 bases from V and 1 base from J, with 9 bases in between. This CDR3 region has 13 residues. Germline V gene lookup returns CDR1 GTSNPN and CDR2 SVGIG (reference sequence). Written as DNA, the CDR3 is TGTGCCTGGAATCTGGGGGGCACAGATACGCAGTATTTT. It translates to CAWNLGGTDTQYF. Using reference TRBV30 and TRBJ2-3 for the parts outside the CDR3, the full variable domain is SQTIHQWPATLVQPVGSPLSLECTVEGTSNPNLYWYRQAAGRGLQLLFYSVGIGQISSEVPQNLSASRPQDRQFILSSKKLLLSDSGFYLCAWNLGGTDTQYFGPGTRLTVL.

This clonotype has a handful of counts. This chain uses TRBV18 with TRBJ1-1; 8 bases align to TRBD1. Germline V gene lookup returns CDR1 KGHSH and CDR2 LQKENI. The CDR3 length is 14 residues. V gave up 4 bases and J gave up 5 bases; unmatched junction bases: 6. In DNA form, the CDR3 reads TGTGCCAGCTCACAACAGACAGGGGAGACTGAAGCTTTCTTT. It encodes CASSQQTGETEAFF.

The chain recombines TRBV7-6 with TRBJ2-3, with TRBD1 matching over 7 bases. V shed 0 bases, J shed 1 base, and the junction held 7 bases outside the gene matches. CDR1 and CDR2 (germline): SGHVS, FNYEAQ. CDR3 size: 17 residues. The CDR3, as DNA: TGTGCCAGCAGCTTAGCGTCTGGGACAGTCCGCACAGATACGCAGTATTTT. Its translation is CASSLASGTVRTDTQYF. Variable domain in full (rest from reference TRBV7-6 and TRBJ2-3): GAGVSQSPRYKVTKRGQDVALRCDPISGHVSLYWYRQALGQGPEFLTYFNYEAQQDKSGLPNDRFSAERPEGSISTLTIQRTEQRDSAMYRCASSLASGTVRTDTQYFGPGTRLTVL.

The chain recombines TRBV7-2 with TRBJ2-1; D might be TRBD2 (6 bases). The germline V and J ends were trimmed by 1 base and 4 bases, with 11 bases remaining between them. This CDR3 region has 15 residues. Germline V gene lookup returns CDR1 SGHTA and CDR2 FQGNSA. CDR3 loop: CASSLDGRPYNEQFF. CDR3 sequence (DNA): TGTGCCAGCAGCTTAGACGGGAGACCTTACAATGAGCAGTTCTTC.

The CDR3 DNA reads TGTGCCAGCAGCTCTGAGATCCCCGCTCCAAGTGAGCAGTTCTTC. This translates into CASSSEIPAPSEQFF. This chain joins TRBV7-9 and TRBJ2-1; D not resolved. The CDR3 runs to 15 residues. CDR1 and CDR2 from the germline V gene are SEHNR and FQNEAQ (reference sequence). The ends were cut back, 4 bases at V and 9 bases at J, with 19 bases in the middle.

The CDR3 coding sequence is TGTGCCAGCACTCTTTCGGGGGCCCCGAGGGAGCAGTTCTTC. As protein: CASTLSGAPREQFF. The rearrangement links TRBV12-3 or TRBV12-4 to TRBJ2-1; the D call may be TRBD1 or TRBD2 (6 bases each). The V gene lost 7 bases and the J gene lost 10 bases, with 20 bases spanning the gap. The CDR3 length is 14 residues.

The chain links TRBV11-2 to TRBJ1-2; D is uncertain. This CDR3 region has 15 residues. Trimming removed 5 bases from V and 3 bases from J, with 16 bases in between. Germline values: CDR1 SGHAT, CDR2 FQNNGV. CDR3 DNA: TGTGCCAGCAGCCCGACGTTGGGGTCGTACTATGGCTACACCTTC. This codes for CASSPTLGSYYGYTF.

The chain couples TRBV7-3 to TRBJ1-1, with D perhaps TRBD1 (5 bases). CDR1 is SGHTA and CDR2 is FQGTGA in the germline V gene. The CDR3 consists of 14 residues. V lost 5 bases, J lost 5 bases, and 15 bases lay in between. The CDR3 spells CASSRPPGRTEAFF. The CDR3 DNA reads TGTGCCAGCAGCCGCCCGCCAGGGAGAACTGAAGCTTTCTTT.

The V gene is TRBV7-3, the J gene TRBJ2-1, with 12 bases fitting TRBD2. Looked up from germline, CDR1 is SGHTA and CDR2 is FQGTGA. Trimming removed 1 base from V and 4 bases from J; junction bases left unmatched: 11. The CDR3 contains 19 residues. The CDR3 DNA follows: TGTGCCAGCAGCTTAATTCCCGTTAGTACTAGCGGGGGGTACAATGAGCAGTTCTTC. This translates into CASSLIPVSTSGGYNEQFF.

CDR3 in amino acids: CASSGSRAGFYGYTF. CDR3 DNA sequence: TGTGCCAGCAGTGGGTCCAGAGCAGGTTTCTATGGCTACACCTTC. The chain has TRBV2 and TRBJ1-2, with D uncertain. Germline CDR1 and CDR2: SNHLY and FYNNEI. The CDR3 covers 15 residues. Deletions cut 4 bases from V and 4 bases from J, with 16 bases between.

The chain links TRBV11-3 to TRBJ2-2, with D perhaps matching TRBD1 (6 bases). The V gene lost 5 bases and the J gene lost 1 base, with 14 bases spanning the gap. The germline CDR1 and CDR2 sequences are SGHNT and YENEEA. There are 16 residues in the CDR3. As DNA, the CDR3 is TGTGCCAGCAGCCTAACGTCGGGACAGAACACCGGGGAGCTGTTTTTT. Amino acids: CASSLTSGQNTGELFF.

This clonotype has just a few counts. The chain carries TRBV4-1 and TRBJ2-3; tentative D call: TRBD2 (6 bases). This CDR3 region has 17 residues. The germline V gene encodes CDR1 MGHRA and CDR2 YSYEKL. V was cut by 0 bases and J by 4 bases, with 17 bases left in between. This CDR3 reads CASSQDQTARLADTQYF. In DNA form, the CDR3 reads TGCGCCAGCAGCCAAGATCAGACAGCCCGACTAGCAGATACGCAGTATTTT.

The rearrangement links TRBV7-8 to TRBJ2-7; no reliable D call. Germline V gene lookup returns CDR1 SGHVS and CDR2 FQNEAQ. V lost 5 bases to trimming and J lost 3 bases, with 14 bases between them. CDR3 size: 14 residues. CDR3 protein: CASSLGRRVYEQYF. The DNA of the CDR3 is TGTGCCAGCAGCCTTGGACGGAGAGTCTACGAGCAGTACTTC. Drawing the rest from reference TRBV7-8 and TRBJ2-7, the complete variable domain is GAGVSQSPRYKVAKRGQDVALRCDPISGHVSLFWYQQALGQGPEFLTYFQNEAQLDKSGLPSDRFFAERPEGSVSTLKIQRTQQEDSAVYLCASSLGRRVYEQYFGPGTRLTVT.

This clonotype was picked up a small number of times. This chain joins TRBV11-2 and TRBJ1-4; no definite D call. From germline, CDR1 is SGHAT and CDR2 FQNNGV. This CDR3 has 17 amino acids. The germline V and J ends were trimmed by 5 bases and 6 bases, with 22 bases remaining between them. The CDR3 protein is CASSLRGKSADDEKLFF. The CDR3 region has the DNA TGTGCCAGCAGCCTCAGAGGGAAGTCCGCCGATGATGAAAAACTGTTTTTT.

This clonotype has more than one count but fewer than ten. The chain links TRBV25-1 to TRBJ2-3; 8 bases map to TRBD2. After removal of 6 bases from V and 4 bases from J, the junction contained 15 bases not matched to a gene. The CDR3 runs to 17 residues. Germline CDR1 is MGHDK and CDR2 is SYGVNS. CDR3 in DNA: TGTGCCAGCAGCAAGCTAGATCCAGCGGGGGACCCAGATACGCAGTATTTT. As protein: CASSKLDPAGDPDTQYF. The full variable domain, its missing parts supplied by reference TRBV25-1 and TRBJ2-3, is EADIYQTPRYLVIGTGKKITLECSQTMGHDKMYWYQQDPGMELHLIHYSYGVNSTEKGDLSSESTVSRIRTEHFPLTLESARPSHTSQYLCASSKLDPAGDPDTQYFGPGTRLTVL.

In this sample, this clonotype turned up a few times. The chain is built from TRBV7-6 and TRBJ2-5; D gene unclear. The V gene lost 3 bases and the J gene lost 4 bases, with 12 bases spanning the gap. Germline loops: CDR1 SGHVS, CDR2 FNYEAQ. The CDR3 spans 14 residues. In DNA, the CDR3 is TGTGCCAGCAGCTTCGGTTGGGAACGAGAGACCCAGTACTTC. Translated: CASSFGWERETQYF.

The V call is TRBV20-1, the J call TRBJ1-1, with D tentatively TRBD1 (6 bases). The germline CDR1 and CDR2 sequences are DFQATT and SNEGSKA (reference sequence). Trimming cost V 7 bases and J 3 bases, with 15 bases left between them. The CDR3 length is 13 residues. The CDR3 sequence is CSVRQDDYTEAFF. CDR3 DNA sequence: TGCAGTGTCAGACAGGACGACTACACTGAAGCTTTCTTT.

By frequency in the sample, this clonotype is medium-sized (0.01 to 0.1%). The chain joins TRBV7-8 to TRBJ1-5; weak D call: TRBD1 (5 bases). The CDR3 is 15 residues long. Deletions cut 0 bases from V and 3 bases from J, with 9 bases between. CDR1 SGHVS and CDR2 FQNEAQ come from the germline V gene. The DNA for the CDR3 is TGTGCCAGCAGCTTAGCAGACAGCCTCAATCAGCCCCAGCATTTT. It yields the protein CASSLADSLNQPQHF.